One sample yielded the 25 T cell receptor beta chains listed below, sequenced in a study of T cell responses to AZD1222 COVID-19 vaccine. TCRdb's table, derived via immunoSEQ multiplex PCR, lists solely in-frame clones and lacks some. The sample shows some 110,000 clones, around 91% of them seen only once. The sequenced sample was peripheral blood, obtained 28 days after the second AZD1222 dose. Every receptor here comes from an adult who received the AZD1222 COVID-19 vaccine.

This chain joins TRBV28 and TRBJ1-4, with D possibly matching TRBD1 (5 bases). The germline gives CDR1 MDHEN, CDR2 SYDVKM. This CDR3 has 16 residues. The V and J ends lost 3 bases and 3 bases respectively, with 14 bases between them. As DNA, the CDR3 is TGTGCCAGCAGTTTGAACATAGGGACGGCTAATGAAAAACTGTTTTTT. Amino acids: CASSLNIGTANEKLFF. The whole variable domain, filled in from reference TRBV28 and TRBJ1-4, reads DVKVTQSSRYLVKRTGEKVFLECVQDMDHENMFWYRQDPGLGLRLIYFSYDVKMKEKGDIPEGYSVSREKKERFSLILESASTNQTSMYLCASSLNIGTANEKLFFGSGTQLSVL.

The chain combines TRBV7-9 with TRBJ2-1, with TRBD2 matching over 7 bases. Germline lookup yields CDR1 SEHNR and CDR2 FQNEAQ (reference sequence). The CDR3 contains 15 residues. The ends lost 2 bases at V and 4 bases at J; junction bases unmatched: 5. The CDR3 protein is CASSLTRERYNEQFF. The CDR3 nucleotides are TGTGCCAGCAGCTTAACGCGGGAGCGGTACAATGAGCAGTTCTTC.

V and J are TRBV7-9 and TRBJ1-1, with D hard to call. The CDR3 totals 12 residues. Trimming cost V 0 bases and J 5 bases, with 4 bases left between them. Germline CDR1 is SEHNR and CDR2 is FQNEAQ (reference sequence). CDR3 amino acids: CASSLAGTEAFF. Written as DNA, the CDR3 is TGTGCCAGCAGCTTAGCGGGGACTGAAGCTTTCTTT.

The genes are TRBV2 and TRBJ2-3; the D gene is possibly TRBD2 (6 bases). This CDR3 has 14 residues. Trimming stripped 6 bases from V and 3 bases from J, with 13 bases between. Per germline, CDR1 SNHLY and CDR2 FYNNEI. CDR3 sequence: CASRPGRRTDTQYF. The DNA for the CDR3 is TGTGCCAGCAGACCAGGGAGGAGGACAGATACGCAGTATTTT.

The V gene is TRBV6-7, the J gene TRBJ1-1; no definite D call. TRBV6-7 is an ORF for which the function is uncertain. The CDR3 runs to 15 residues. V dropped 0 bases and J dropped 0 bases, with 8 bases sitting between them. CDR3 sequence (DNA): TGTGCCAGCAGTTACTCGAGCAGCTTGAACACTGAAGCTTTCTTT. Translation gives CASSYSSSLNTEAFF.

The V and J genes are TRBV9 and TRBJ2-7; TRBD2 matches at 7 bases. This CDR3 is 15 amino acids long. Germline CDR1 and CDR2: SGDLS and YYNGEE. Germline trimming cut 4 bases from V and 1 base from J; bases unmatched to any gene: 8. The DNA of the CDR3 is TGTGCCAGCAGCCCCGGGACTAAGCCATCCTACGAGCAGTACTTC. Translated: CASSPGTKPSYEQYF.

V gene TRBV6-2 or TRBV6-3 combines with J gene TRBJ2-3; D might be TRBD2 (5 bases). V lost 2 bases, J lost 8 bases, and 11 bases lay in between. Germline V gene sequence: CDR1 MNHEY, CDR2 SVGEGT. This CDR3 is 13 amino acids long. The CDR3 coding sequence is TGTGCCAGCAGTTACGGGGAAGGAGGTACGCAGTATTTT. It encodes CASSYGEGGTQYF.

The chain recombines TRBV4-1 with TRBJ2-6; 7 bases align to TRBD1. CDR1 and CDR2 from the germline V gene are MGHRA and YSYEKL. This CDR3 region has 20 residues. After removal of 1 base from V and 4 bases from J, the junction contained 16 bases not matched to a gene. The CDR3 spells CASSQGMIRQGMRGANVLTF. CDR3 in DNA: TGCGCCAGCAGCCAAGGAATGATAAGACAGGGAATGAGAGGGGCCAACGTCCTGACTTTC.

The chain has TRBV15 and TRBJ1-1; D call uncertain. Trimming removed 5 bases from V and 0 bases from J, with 7 bases in between. Germline-derived CDR1 and CDR2 are LNHNV and YYDKDF (reference sequence). This CDR3 is built from 13 residues. The CDR3 loop is CATSLDVNTEAFF. CDR3 in DNA: TGTGCCACCAGCCTAGATGTGAACACTGAAGCTTTCTTT. The variable domain in full, with the rest retrieved from reference TRBV15 and TRBJ1-1, is DAMVIQNPRYQVTQFGKPVTLSCSQTLNHNVMYWYQQKSSQAPKLLFHYYDKDFNNEADTPDNFQSRRPNTSFCFLDIRSPGLGDTAMYLCATSLDVNTEAFFGQGTRLTVV.

Only one count was recorded for this clone. The CDR3 loop reads CASSETDYTEAFF. The CDR3 coding sequence is TGCGCCAGCAGTGAGACAGATTACACTGAAGCTTTCTTT. J is TRBJ1-1 and V is TRBV5-1, with a possible D match to TRBD1 (5 bases). The V gene lost 5 bases and the J gene lost 3 bases, with 11 bases spanning the gap. Germline values: CDR1 SGHRS, CDR2 YFSETQ. This CDR3 spans 13 amino acids.

The table lists this clone with a count of one. The chain has TRBV20-1 and TRBJ1-1; weak D call: TRBD1 (5 bases). The CDR3 length is 11 residues. The germline gives CDR1 DFQATT, CDR2 SNEGSKA (reference sequence). Deletions cut 6 bases from V and 10 bases from J, with 15 bases between. The CDR3 spells CSAPPRGGAFF. DNA of the CDR3: TGCAGTGCCCCCCCGCGGGGGGGAGCTTTCTTT.

The gene calls are TRBV27 and TRBJ2-7, with D tentatively TRBD2 (6 bases). V was trimmed by 6 bases and J by 2 bases, leaving 17 bases between them. Germline CDR1 is MNHEY and CDR2 is SMNVEV (reference sequence). The CDR3 runs 15 residues. This CDR3 is CASSRGSSKTYEQYF. The CDR3 DNA sequence: TGTGCCAGCAGCCGGGGGTCCTCAAAGACCTACGAGCAGTACTTC.

This clone was observed a few times. The V gene is TRBV6-2 or TRBV6-3, the J gene TRBJ2-2; TRBD1 or TRBD2 may be the D gene (5 bases each). The V and J ends lost 4 bases and 6 bases respectively, with 15 bases between them. The CDR3 is made up of 15 amino acids. Per germline, CDR1 MNHEY and CDR2 SVGEGT. CDR3 coding DNA: TGTGCCAGCAGTTCCGGCCGAGGGGAGTCCGGGGAGCTGTTTTTT. Translated, it gives CASSSGRGESGELFF.

The chain recombines TRBV9 with TRBJ2-7; perhaps TRBD1 as D (6 bases). Per germline, CDR1 SGDLS and CDR2 YYNGEE. Deletions cut 0 bases from V and 4 bases from J, with 11 bases between. This CDR3 is built from 14 residues. The CDR3 sequence: CASSVEGTRYEQYF. The CDR3 coding sequence is TGTGCCAGCAGCGTAGAAGGGACAAGATACGAGCAGTACTTC.

The rearrangement links TRBV18 to TRBJ2-1; 10 bases map to TRBD1. Germline-derived CDR1 and CDR2 are KGHSH and LQKENI. The CDR3 loop spans 15 amino acids. Trimming removed 5 bases from V and 10 bases from J; junction bases left unmatched: 11. The CDR3 reads CASSSTGTGEGEQFF. Written as DNA, the CDR3 is TGTGCCAGCTCATCCACCGGGACAGGGGAGGGGGAGCAGTTCTTC.

This chain uses TRBV6-4 with TRBJ2-3; 7 positions match TRBD2. The CDR3 covers 16 residues. J gave up 3 bases and V 0 bases, and 6 bases lay outside the gene matches. CDR1 and CDR2 (germline): MRHNA, SNTAGT. CDR3 coding DNA: TGTGCCAGCAGTGACTCCGGGCTAGCGGAAACAGATACGCAGTATTTT. Protein: CASSDSGLAETDTQYF.

V is TRBV28 and J is TRBJ2-7; D is ambiguous. V was shortened by 4 bases and J by 7 bases, with 11 bases between the two germline ends. Germline values: CDR1 MDHEN, CDR2 SYDVKM. The CDR3 sequence is 12 residues long. The CDR3 coding sequence is TGTGCCAGCAGTTCGGCTAGGGTGGAGCAGTACTTC. Protein: CASSSARVEQYF.

This clone was observed a single time. This chain joins TRBV18 and TRBJ2-1, with D possibly matching TRBD2 (6 bases). Looked up from germline, CDR1 is KGHSH and CDR2 is LQKENI. Trimming removed 0 bases at V and 3 bases at J, with 21 bases between. CDR3 size: 19 residues. The CDR3 DNA is TGTGCCAGCTCACCACCGTTCTTAAGGGACTCCCATTTCTACAATGAGCAGTTCTTC. It yields the protein CASSPPFLRDSHFYNEQFF.

The chain employs TRBV28 and TRBJ2-7; D is possibly TRBD2 (9 bases). Trimming took off 6 bases at V and 6 bases at J, with 15 bases between the two ends. Germline CDR1 MDHEN, CDR2 SYDVKM. The CDR3 runs 13 residues. CDR3 sequence (DNA): TGTGCCAGCAGCCTAGCGGGACAGGCCGAGCAGTACTTC. Translated: CASSLAGQAEQYF.

This chain joins TRBV20-1 and TRBJ2-7, with D perhaps TRBD2 (6 bases). The CDR3 is made up of 15 amino acids. Trimming removed 3 bases at V and 5 bases at J, with 20 bases between. Germline V lookup: CDR1 DFQATT, CDR2 SNEGSKA (reference sequence). The CDR3 DNA is TGCAGTGCTAGTGACGCTAGCGACCTCACCCACGAGCAGTACTTC. This sequence encodes CSASDASDLTHEQYF.

This clone was recorded once. The chain combines TRBV6-2 or TRBV6-3 with TRBJ2-7, with 8 bases identical to TRBD1. The CDR3 runs 17 residues. With V trimmed by 2 bases and J by 2 bases, 11 bases remained unmatched. Germline loops: CDR1 MNHEY, CDR2 SVGEGT. The CDR3 protein is CASSYGQGARYTYEQYF. The CDR3 bases are TGTGCCAGCAGTTACGGCCAGGGGGCCCGTTATACCTACGAGCAGTACTTC.

This chain connects TRBV28 to TRBJ1-3, with D unresolved. The CDR3 is made up of 15 amino acids. The germline gives CDR1 MDHEN, CDR2 SYDVKM. The V and J ends lost 5 bases and 0 bases respectively, with 11 bases between them. CDR3 bases: TGTGCCAGCAGTAGCACGTCCTCCTCTGGAAACACCATATATTTT. Encoded protein: CASSSTSSSGNTIYF.

This chain links TRBV5-4 with TRBJ1-6; D is unclear. CDR1 and CDR2 (germline): SGHNT, YYREEE (reference sequence). V lost 7 bases and J lost 5, with 7 bases in between. The CDR3 covers 12 residues. CDR3 sequence reads: CASRLDNSPLHF. CDR3 coding DNA: TGTGCCAGCCGCCTGGATAATTCACCCCTCCACTTT.

CDR3 residues: CSVALGSYGYTF. In nucleotides, the CDR3 is TGCAGCGTGGCACTGGGGAGCTATGGCTACACCTTC. The chain joins TRBV29-1 to TRBJ1-2; D is undetermined. With 6 bases removed from V and 4 bases from J, the gap between germline ends came to 12 bases. The CDR3 contains 12 residues. From germline, CDR1 is SQVTM and CDR2 ANQGSEA.

CDR3 sequence: CASSLVAGLNTEAFF. Here the CDR3 DNA reads TGTGCCAGCAGCTTAGTTGCAGGCCTCAACACTGAAGCTTTCTTT. V is TRBV7-2 and J is TRBJ1-1; D gene ambiguous. Per the germline V gene, CDR1 is SGHTA and CDR2 is FQGNSA. V lost 1 base, J lost 2 bases, and 11 bases lay in between. The CDR3 runs to 15 residues.